This T cell receptor beta chain comes out of a study of graft-versus-host responses after intestinal transplantation. Study-level background: Multivisceral, liver-intestinal, or isolated intestinal grafts were transplanted into recipients. Anti-thymocyte globulin was used for induction in all recipients, who then took tacrolimus and steroids for approximately 3 years.

Sequencing was performed with immunoSEQ multiplex PCR; in TCRdb, only in-frame clones are kept and a portion is missing. The data show about 99,000 clones, with under 95% seen just once and 0.95% to 1.5% held by the top ten. Germline V CDR1 and CDR2: SGDLS, YYNGEE. This CDR3 has 14 amino acids. Trimming took 1 base from V and 0 from J, leaving 6 bases between them. This clone was detected only once. Antigen: not known. Other DNA sequences in this sample translate to the same CDR3. The sequence was collected from a human donor who received an intestinal transplant. The gene calls are TRBV9 and TRBJ2-3, with a possible D match to TRBD2 (5 bases). The specimen comprised unstimulated CD8+ T cells sorted from spleen or lymph node cells, sampled before intestinal transplant. The CDR3 loop reads CASSVSGSTDTQYF. Here the CDR3 DNA reads TGTGCCAGCAGCGTAAGCGGAAGCACAGATACGCAGTATTTT.